The next 9 T cell receptor beta chains were all read from a single sample in a study of tumor-infiltrating lymphocytes in primary liver carcinoma. From around 0.5 ug of total RNA, TCR beta-specific cDNA was reverse-transcribed using a constant-region primer. A slightly modified ARM-PCR protocol with three nested multiplex PCR rounds produced these TCR beta libraries. Investigators reported that the first two PCR rounds, at about 11 cycles each, used TRBV1-TRBV30 forward primers with a C-beta reverse primer. TCRdb re-called the multiplex PCR reads through MiXCR, storing one row per CDR3 protein. The sample includes about 99,000 distinct CDR3 sequences, 69% of them seen just once. RNA and DNA were co-extracted from approximately 20-30 mg of unsorted bulk tissue. Sequenced: liver tumor tissue from sampling region 5. Documented subset: tumor region T5, tumor centre. The receptors derive from a woman in her fifties or sixties with primary liver carcinoma and hepatitis B virus infection.

This clonotype was seen only a few times. One end of the junction does not line up with germline, which may come from a read error. V and J are TRBV11-2 and TRBJ2-1, with 12 bases lining up with TRBD2. CDR3 length equals 17 residues. The V gene's germline CDR1 is SGHAT and CDR2 FQNNGV. As DNA, the CDR3 is TGTGCTAGCAGCAGGAGTCTAGCGGGAGGGCCGGGTGATGAGCAGTTCTTC. Protein sequence: CASSRSLAGGPGDEQFF.

This clonotype appeared once. The DNA is omitted, as the CDR3 cannot be located on it reliably, and the CDR3 follows TCRdb's listing. The chain carries TRBV11-2 and TRBJ1-1. CDR1 SGHAT and CDR2 FQNNGV come from the germline V gene. Counting both end residues, the CDR3 totals 13 amino acids. CDR3 amino acids: CACSFARGTEAFF.

As concerns this clonotype: A much more abundant neighbour one base away suggests this may be a read error. This is likely a read error, given that the CDR3 carries no conserved phenylalanine or tryptophan at its end. The V and J genes are TRBV7-9 and TRBJ2-7; no clear D. Per the germline V gene, CDR1 is SEHNR and CDR2 is FQNEAQ (reference sequence). V dropped 5 bases and J dropped 3 bases, with 17 bases sitting between them. The CDR3 runs 15 residues. CDR3 amino acids: CASSPKGSGRYEQYL. In DNA, the CDR3 is TGTGCCAGCAGCCCCAAGGGTTCGGGTCGCTACGAGCAGTACTTA.

There are a few counts of this clonotype. Sequence at one end of the junction differs from germline and may be a read error. The rearrangement links TRBV20-1 to TRBJ2-1; weak D call: TRBD2 (7 bases). CDR1 DFQATT and CDR2 SNEGSKA come from the germline V gene (reference sequence). This CDR3 is built from 14 residues. The CDR3: CSASWAGAHNERFF. CDR3 DNA sequence: TGTAGTGCTAGCTGGGCGGGGGCCCACAATGAGCGGTTCTTC.

About this clonotype itself: Without the conserved terminal phenylalanine or tryptophan, this CDR3 likely stems from a read error. The chain combines TRBV5-4 with TRBJ2-3, with D unresolved. CDR1 is SGHNT, CDR2 YYREEE, per germline (reference sequence). This CDR3 has 14 residues. In DNA, the CDR3 is TGTACCAGCAGCCGAATCCAAGGGTCAGATACGCAGTATTAT. The encoded protein is CTSSRIQGSDTQYY.

To note about this clonotype: The conserved phenylalanine or tryptophan normally closing the CDR3 is absent here, so this likely arose from a read error. This sequence joins TRBV11-2 and TRBJ1-1; 7 nucleotides agree with TRBD1. Germline CDR1 and CDR2: SGHAT and FQNNGV. The V segment lost 4 bases and the J segment 7 bases; nucleotides outside the gene matches: 6. The CDR3 totals 13 residues. The CDR3 coding sequence is TGTGCCAGCAGCTCAGAGTCAGGGGGTGAAGCTTTCTAT. It specifies CASSSESGGEAFY.

Worth noting for this clonotype: Since no conserved phenylalanine or tryptophan closes the CDR3, a read error is the likely cause. This chain uses TRBV12-5 with TRBJ2-5, with 7 positions matching TRBD1. V lost 5 bases, J lost 2 bases, and 14 bases stayed unmatched. CDR3 size: 17 residues. Germline V CDR1 and CDR2: LGHNT, FRNRAP. CDR3: CASGMETGKVGQETQYL. As DNA, the CDR3 is TGTGCTAGTGGTATGGAGACAGGGAAGGTGGGACAAGAGACCCAGTACTTA.

A note on this clonotype: A much larger clone sits a single nucleotide away, making a read error possible. The V call is TRBV5-4, the J call TRBJ2-3; tentatively, D is TRBD1 (7 bases). CDR1 SGHNT and CDR2 YYREEE come from the germline V gene (reference sequence). CDR3 length: 14 amino acids. The CDR3 region is CASSWVGGTDTRYF. CDR3 in DNA: TGTGCCAGCAGCTGGGTCGGCGGGACAGATACGCGGTATTTT.

A word on this clonotype: Sequence at one end of the junction differs from germline and may be a read error. This chain links TRBV4-2 with TRBJ2-5; 7 bases match TRBD2. This CDR3 contains 15 residues. Germline lookup yields CDR1 LGHNA and CDR2 YNFKEQ. The CDR3 loop reads CASRQDGTTIETQYF. DNA of the CDR3: TGTGCCAGCAGGCAAGACGGGACTACAATAGAGACCCAGTACTTT.